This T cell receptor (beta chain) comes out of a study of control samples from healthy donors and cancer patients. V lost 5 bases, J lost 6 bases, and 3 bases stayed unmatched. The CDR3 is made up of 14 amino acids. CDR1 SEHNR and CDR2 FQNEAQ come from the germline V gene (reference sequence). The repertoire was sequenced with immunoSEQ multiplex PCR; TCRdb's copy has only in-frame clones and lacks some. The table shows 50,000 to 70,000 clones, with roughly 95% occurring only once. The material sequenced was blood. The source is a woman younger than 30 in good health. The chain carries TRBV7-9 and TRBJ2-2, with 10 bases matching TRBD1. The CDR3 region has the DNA TGTGCCAGCAGCCCCGGACAGGGGGCCGGGGAGCTGTTTTTT. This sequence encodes CASSPGQGAGELFF.